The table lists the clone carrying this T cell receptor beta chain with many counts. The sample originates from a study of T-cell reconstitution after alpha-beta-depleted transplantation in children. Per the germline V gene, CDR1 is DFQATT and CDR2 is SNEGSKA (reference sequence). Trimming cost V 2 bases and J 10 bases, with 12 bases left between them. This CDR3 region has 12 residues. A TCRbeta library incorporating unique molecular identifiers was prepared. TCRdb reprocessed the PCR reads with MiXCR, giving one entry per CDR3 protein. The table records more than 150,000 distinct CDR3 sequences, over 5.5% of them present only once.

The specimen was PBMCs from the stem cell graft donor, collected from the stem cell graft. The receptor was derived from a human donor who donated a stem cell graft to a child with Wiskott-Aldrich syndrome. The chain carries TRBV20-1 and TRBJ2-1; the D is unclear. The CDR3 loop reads CSARSSILEQFF. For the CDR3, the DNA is TGCAGTGCTAGAAGCTCAATTCTCGAGCAGTTCTTC.